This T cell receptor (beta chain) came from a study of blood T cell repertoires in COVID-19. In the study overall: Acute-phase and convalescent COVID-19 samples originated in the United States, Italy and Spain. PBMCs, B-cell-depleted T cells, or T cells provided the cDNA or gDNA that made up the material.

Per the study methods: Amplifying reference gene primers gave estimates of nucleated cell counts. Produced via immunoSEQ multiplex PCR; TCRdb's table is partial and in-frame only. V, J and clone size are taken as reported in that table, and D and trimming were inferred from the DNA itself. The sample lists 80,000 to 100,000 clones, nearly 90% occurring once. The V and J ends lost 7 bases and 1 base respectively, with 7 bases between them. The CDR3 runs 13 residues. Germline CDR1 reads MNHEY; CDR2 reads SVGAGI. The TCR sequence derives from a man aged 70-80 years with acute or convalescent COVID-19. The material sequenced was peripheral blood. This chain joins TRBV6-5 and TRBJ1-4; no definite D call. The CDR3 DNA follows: TGTGCCAGCAAGCTCGGAACTAATGAAAAACTGTTTTTT. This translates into CASKLGTNEKLFF.